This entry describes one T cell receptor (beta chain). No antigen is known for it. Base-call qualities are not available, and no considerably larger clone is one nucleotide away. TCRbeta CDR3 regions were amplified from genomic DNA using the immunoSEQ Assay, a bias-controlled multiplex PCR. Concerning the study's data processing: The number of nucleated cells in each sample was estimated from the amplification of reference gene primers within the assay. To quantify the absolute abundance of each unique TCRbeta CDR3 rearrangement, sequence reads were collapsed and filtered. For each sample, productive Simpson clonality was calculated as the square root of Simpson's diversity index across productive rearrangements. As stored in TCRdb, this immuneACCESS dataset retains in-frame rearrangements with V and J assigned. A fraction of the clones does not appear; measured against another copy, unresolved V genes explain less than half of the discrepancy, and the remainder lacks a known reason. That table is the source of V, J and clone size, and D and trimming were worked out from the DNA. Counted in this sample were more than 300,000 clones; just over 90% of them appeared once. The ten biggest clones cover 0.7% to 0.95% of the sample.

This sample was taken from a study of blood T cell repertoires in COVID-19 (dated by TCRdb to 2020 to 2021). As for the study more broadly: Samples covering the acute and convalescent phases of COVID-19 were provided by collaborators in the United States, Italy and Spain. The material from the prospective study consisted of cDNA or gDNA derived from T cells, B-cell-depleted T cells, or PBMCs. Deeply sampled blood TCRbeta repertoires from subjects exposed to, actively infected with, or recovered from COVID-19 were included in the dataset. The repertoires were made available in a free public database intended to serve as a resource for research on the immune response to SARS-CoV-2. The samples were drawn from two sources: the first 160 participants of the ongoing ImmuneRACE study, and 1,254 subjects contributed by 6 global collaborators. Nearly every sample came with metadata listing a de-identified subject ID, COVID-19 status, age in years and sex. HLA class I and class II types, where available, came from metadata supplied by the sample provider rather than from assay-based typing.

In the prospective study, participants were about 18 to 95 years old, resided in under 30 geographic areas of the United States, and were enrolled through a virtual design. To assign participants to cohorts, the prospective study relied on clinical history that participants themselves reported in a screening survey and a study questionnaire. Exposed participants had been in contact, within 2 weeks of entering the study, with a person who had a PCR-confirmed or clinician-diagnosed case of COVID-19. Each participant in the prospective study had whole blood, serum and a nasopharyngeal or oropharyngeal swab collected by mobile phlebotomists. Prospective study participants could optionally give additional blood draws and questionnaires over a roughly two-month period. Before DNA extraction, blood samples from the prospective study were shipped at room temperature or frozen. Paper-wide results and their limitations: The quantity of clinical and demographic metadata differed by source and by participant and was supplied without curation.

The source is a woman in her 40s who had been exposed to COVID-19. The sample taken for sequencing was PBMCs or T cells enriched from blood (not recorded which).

Here is the DNA: TGCGCCAGCAGCCATCCGGGGAATTCACCCCTCCACTTT. Translated, this is CASSHPGNSPLHF. The sequence links TRBV4-3 to TRBJ1-6; the D gene is not confidently resolved. Trimming takes 3 bases from V and 7 bases from J, and the germline ends sit 7 bases apart. The CDR3 holds 13 amino acids from the cysteine to the phenylalanine. Just CDR3 DNA is preserved here, 39 bases in frame from base 1. From the germline V gene, CDR1 is LGHNA and CDR2 is YSLEER.